The rows below give T cell receptor beta chains drawn from one sample of a study of T cell responses to AZD1222 COVID-19 vaccine. Profiled with immunoSEQ multiplex PCR; TCRdb holds only in-frame clones, not every one. The data contain about 180,000 clones, roughly 88% of them singletons. Sequences were derived from peripheral blood, sampled 28 days after the second AZD1222 dose. The receptor source for this set is an adult who received the AZD1222 COVID-19 vaccine. CDR3s include the opening cysteine and the closing phenylalanine or tryptophan. A D gene is named only where the DNA matches it firmly. Clone size is shown for a subset of rows, as once, few, many or a class of expanded clone.

size: few; D: NA; V: TRBV7-9; J: TRBJ1-2; CDR3: CASSLEGRAKAGYTF; DNA: TGTGCCAGCAGCTTAGAAGGCAGGGCGAAAGCGGGCTACACCTTC
size: NA; D: TRBD1; V: TRBV12-3/TRBV12-4; J: TRBJ2-5; CDR3: CASGQGNPAQYF; DNA: TGTGCCTCCGGACAGGGGAATCCGGCCCAGTACTTC
size: NA; D: NA; V: TRBV30; J: TRBJ1-3; CDR3: CAYRRRVPSGNTIYF; DNA: TGTGCCTACCGCCGACGGGTACCCTCTGGAAACACCATATATTTT
size: few; D: TRBD1; V: TRBV6-2/TRBV6-3; J: TRBJ1-2; CDR3: CASSSAGQGSDGYTF; DNA: TGTGCCAGCAGTTCCGCGGGACAGGGCTCCGATGGCTACACCTTC
size: NA; D: TRBD1; V: TRBV6-2/TRBV6-3; J: TRBJ1-3; CDR3: CASSETGASSGNTIYF; DNA: TGTGCCAGCAGTGAGACAGGGGCCAGCTCTGGAAACACCATATATTTT
size: NA; D: TRBD2; V: TRBV6-1; J: TRBJ2-3; CDR3: CASSEIAGGTDTQYF; DNA: TGTGCCAGCAGTGAAATAGCGGGGGGCACAGATACGCAGTATTTT
size: NA; D: NA; V: TRBV2; J: TRBJ1-1; CDR3: CASTPRNMNTEAFF; DNA: TGTGCCAGTACTCCGAGAAACATGAACACTGAAGCTTTCTTT
size: NA; D: NA; V: TRBV7-3; J: TRBJ2-1; CDR3: CASSLGQGTYNEQFF; DNA: TGTGCCAGCAGCCTAGGGCAGGGGACGTACAATGAGCAGTTCTTC
size: NA; D: NA; V: TRBV3-1/TRBV3-2; J: TRBJ1-1; CDR3: CASSQVFRTANTEAFF; DNA: TGTGCCAGCAGCCAAGTTTTTCGGACGGCGAACACTGAAGCTTTCTTT
size: NA; D: TRBD1; V: TRBV15; J: TRBJ1-1; CDR3: CATSRGTGGGSEAFF; DNA: TGTGCCACCAGCAGAGGGACAGGGGGCGGGAGTGAAGCTTTCTTT
size: NA; D: TRBD2; V: TRBV9; J: TRBJ2-1; CDR3: CASSRRLARQYNEQFF; DNA: TGTGCCAGCAGCCGACGACTAGCGCGTCAATACAATGAGCAGTTCTTC
size: NA; D: NA; V: TRBV3-1/TRBV3-2; J: TRBJ2-5; CDR3: CASSQVNRGTLQETQYF; DNA: TGTGCCAGCAGCCAAGTCAACCGGGGGACCCTCCAAGAGACCCAGTACTTC